Below are 26 T cell receptor beta chains sequenced from a single sample in a study of PD-1 blockade in mismatch repair-deficient tumors. Generated by immunoSEQ multiplex PCR, the TCRdb table keeps only in-frame clones and is missing some. The data show some 51,000 clones, over 70% seen once. Specimen: peripheral blood, collected roughly 21 weeks after starting pembrolizumab. These receptors were taken from an adult with mismatch repair-deficient cancer.

CDR3 nucleotides: TGTGCCAGCAGCAGGGCTTCCGGGACAACTAACTATGGCTACACCTTC. It specifies CASSRASGTTNYGYTF. The genes are TRBV7-9 and TRBJ1-2; D perhaps matches TRBD1 (6 bases). The CDR3 runs 16 residues. V was cut by 5 bases and J by 0 bases, with 16 bases left in between. Germline V gene lookup returns CDR1 SEHNR and CDR2 FQNEAQ (reference sequence).

This rearrangement joins TRBV19 to TRBJ2-6; a weak D match, TRBD1 (6 bases). The V end lost 11 bases, the J end lost 4 bases, and 21 bases lay between the germline ends. CDR1 LNHDA and CDR2 SQIVND come from the germline V gene (reference sequence). The CDR3 loop spans 16 amino acids. CDR3 DNA: TGTGCCGCGTTAAATCCGACAGGCTGGGGGGCCAACGTCCTGACTTTC. The encoded protein is CAALNPTGWGANVLTF. Using reference TRBV19 and TRBJ2-6 for the parts outside the CDR3, the full variable domain is DGGITQSPKYLFRKEGQNVTLSCEQNLNHDAMYWYRQDPGQGLRLIYYSQIVNDFQKGDIAEGYSVSREKKESFPLTVTSAQKNPTAFYLCAALNPTGWGANVLTFGAGSRLTVL.

The rearrangement links TRBV7-9 to TRBJ1-5, with D perhaps TRBD1 (5 bases). Germline CDR1 is SEHNR and CDR2 is FQNEAQ (reference sequence). Trimming left V 1 base short and J 7 bases short, with 11 bases between. This CDR3 region has 14 residues. CDR3 loop: CASSLDGARQPQHF. In DNA form, the CDR3 reads TGTGCCAGCAGCTTAGACGGGGCACGACAGCCCCAGCATTTT.

The chain's CDR3 is CASSATAGVSYNEQFF. For the CDR3, the DNA is TGTGCCAGCAGCGCAACCGCCGGGGTCTCCTACAATGAGCAGTTCTTC. The chain joins TRBV11-3 to TRBJ2-1; maybe TRBD2 (5 bases). This CDR3 is 16 amino acids long. Trimming shortened V by 5 bases and J by 0 bases, and 14 bases separated the two germline ends. CDR1 and CDR2 from the germline V gene are SGHNT and YENEEA.

The chain is built from TRBV6-5 and TRBJ2-7; TRBD1 might be the D (5 bases). The V gene's germline CDR1 is MNHEY and CDR2 SVGAGI. The CDR3 is 15 residues long. The V end lost 0 bases, the J end lost 6 bases, and 15 bases lay between the germline ends. CDR3 DNA sequence: TGTGCCAGCAGTTACTCCACAGGTCAGTCCCTCGAGCAGTACTTC. Residues: CASSYSTGQSLEQYF.

The V call is TRBV7-6, the J call TRBJ2-5; 10 bases are a match to TRBD2. Germline assignment: CDR1 SGHVS and CDR2 FNYEAQ. The junction had 6 bases not matched to a gene; V was cut back by 3 bases and J by 5 bases. The CDR3 contains 15 residues. CDR3 amino acids: CASSFIGTSEETQYF. CDR3 sequence (DNA): TGTGCCAGCAGCTTTATTGGGACTAGCGAGGAGACCCAGTACTTC. The full variable domain, rest sourced from reference TRBV7-6 and TRBJ2-5, is GAGVSQSPRYKVTKRGQDVALRCDPISGHVSLYWYRQALGQGPEFLTYFNYEAQQDKSGLPNDRFSAERPEGSISTLTIQRTEQRDSAMYRCASSFIGTSEETQYFGPGTRLLVL.

The chain links TRBV19 to TRBJ1-4; 11 nucleotides line up with TRBD1. V lost 5 bases to trimming and J lost 2 bases; unmatched junction nucleotides: 1. The CDR3 has 15 residues. CDR1 LNHDA and CDR2 SQIVND come from the germline V gene (reference sequence). In DNA, the CDR3 is TGTGCCAGTAGTTGGGACAGGGGGACTAATGAAAAACTGTTTTTT. It specifies CASSWDRGTNEKLFF.

The chain combines TRBV10-1 with TRBJ2-2; D gene uncertain. Trimming pared 0 bases from V and 2 bases from J, leaving 4 bases between. This CDR3 has 14 amino acids. Germline V CDR1 and CDR2: WNHNN, SYGVQD (reference sequence). CDR3 bases: TGCGCCAGCAGTGAGTCCTCCAACACCGGGGAGCTGTTTTTT. Encoded protein: CASSESSNTGELFF.

The chain carries TRBV19 and TRBJ1-1, with D tentatively TRBD1 (5 bases). The CDR3 loop spans 17 amino acids. Germline CDR1 LNHDA, CDR2 SQIVND (reference sequence). Deletions cut 2 bases from V and 3 bases from J, with 19 bases between. This CDR3 is CASSIRGWGSEDTEAFF. The CDR3, as DNA: TGTGCCAGTAGTATAAGGGGTTGGGGTTCTGAGGACACTGAAGCTTTCTTT. Complete variable domain (other parts from reference TRBV19 and TRBJ1-1): DGGITQSPKYLFRKEGQNVTLSCEQNLNHDAMYWYRQDPGQGLRLIYYSQIVNDFQKGDIAEGYSVSREKKESFPLTVTSAQKNPTAFYLCASSIRGWGSEDTEAFFGQGTRLTVV.

This chain connects TRBV19 to TRBJ1-2; D is undetermined. CDR1 and CDR2 (germline): LNHDA, SQIVND (reference sequence). Trimming removed 7 bases at V and 2 bases at J, with 14 bases between. CDR3 length: 14 amino acids. The CDR3, as DNA: TGTGCCAGTATTGATACGGCGGAGAACTATGGCTACACCTTC. Its protein is CASIDTAENYGYTF.

The chain couples TRBV28 to TRBJ2-7; unclear D gene. This CDR3 region has 12 residues. Trimming pared 0 bases from V and 3 bases from J, leaving 3 bases between. In germline, CDR1 is MDHEN, CDR2 SYDVKM. CDR3 loop: CASSLWGYEQYF. CDR3 coding DNA: TGTGCCAGCAGTTTATGGGGCTACGAGCAGTACTTC.

V and J are TRBV5-1 and TRBJ2-3, with 7 bases identical to TRBD1. The trim removed 4 bases at V and 1 base at J, leaving 3 bases unmatched. Germline CDR1 reads SGHRS; CDR2 reads YFSETQ. This CDR3 has 14 residues. In nucleotides, the CDR3 is TGCGCCAGCAGCCGGGACAGCGGCACAGATACGCAGTATTTT. Protein product: CASSRDSGTDTQYF.

This chain uses TRBV18 with TRBJ2-7; a possible D gene is TRBD2 (6 bases). The V end was cut by 4 bases, the J end by 3 bases, with 19 bases between. The CDR3 has 16 residues. The germline CDR1 and CDR2 sequences are KGHSH and LQKENI. CDR3 in amino acids: CASSLSRRGSYYEQYF. As DNA, the CDR3 is TGTGCCAGCTCACTATCCCGACGGGGGAGTTACTACGAGCAGTACTTC.

Regarding this clone: The germline gene is not matched at one end of the junction; a read error may be the cause. The chain combines TRBV6-5 with TRBJ2-7; D assignment may be TRBD1 or TRBD2 (5 bases each). From germline, CDR1 is MNHEY and CDR2 SVGAGI. This CDR3 region has 12 residues. The CDR3 is CASSYSWGEQYF. In DNA, the CDR3 is TGTGCCAGCAGCTACTCATGGGGGGAGCAGTACTTC.

The chain recombines TRBV2 with TRBJ2-7, with TRBD1 matching over 10 bases. Germline values: CDR1 SNHLY, CDR2 FYNNEI. Germline trimming cut 2 bases from V and 3 bases from J; bases unmatched to any gene: 4. The CDR3 is 15 amino acids. The CDR3 DNA is TGTGCCAGCAGTGAATTTTGGACAGGGGGCTACGAGCAGTACTTC. This encodes CASSEFWTGGYEQYF.

This chain uses TRBV11-2 with TRBJ1-4; D call uncertain. Trimming took off 4 bases at V and 0 bases at J, with 6 bases between the two ends. Per the germline V gene, CDR1 is SGHAT and CDR2 is FQNNGV. The CDR3 is 14 amino acids. The chain's CDR3 is CASSSQATNEKLFF. The CDR3 nucleotides read TGTGCCAGCAGCTCCCAGGCAACTAATGAAAAACTGTTTTTT.

By its share, this clone is large. CDR3 bases: TGTGCCAGCAGCCAAGATGAGGGGGGAGGAAACACCATATATTTT. This encodes CASSQDEGGGNTIYF. The chain carries TRBV4-2 and TRBJ1-3; D perhaps matches TRBD1 (6 bases). Deletions cut 0 bases from V and 4 bases from J, with 10 bases between. In germline, CDR1 is LGHNA, CDR2 YNFKEQ. The length of the CDR3 is 15 residues.

This chain joins TRBV7-8 and TRBJ1-1, with D unclear. V lost 5 bases and J 2 bases, leaving 12 bases between the germline ends. This CDR3 region has 14 residues. CDR1 and CDR2 from the germline V gene are SGHVS and FQNEAQ. The CDR3 DNA follows: TGTGCCAGCAGCCTCCTCCGGGGTAACACTGAAGCTTTCTTT. It is translated as CASSLLRGNTEAFF. Full variable domain (rest looked up from reference TRBV7-8 and TRBJ1-1): GAGVSQSPRYKVAKRGQDVALRCDPISGHVSLFWYQQALGQGPEFLTYFQNEAQLDKSGLPSDRFFAERPEGSVSTLKIQRTQQEDSAVYLCASSLLRGNTEAFFGQGTRLTVV.

This clone rates as medium-sized. V and J are TRBV19 and TRBJ1-1; TRBD1 might be the D (6 bases). With 5 bases removed from V and 2 bases from J, the gap between germline ends came to 12 bases. The CDR3 covers 14 residues. CDR1 and CDR2 from the germline V gene are LNHDA and SQIVND (reference sequence). The CDR3 sequence is CASSSTRGNTEAFF. CDR3 DNA: TGTGCCAGTAGTTCCACCAGGGGAAACACTGAAGCTTTCTTT.

V and J are TRBV27 and TRBJ1-2; 8 nucleotides line up with TRBD1. V trimming: 6 bases; J trimming: 3 bases; junction bases outside the gene matches: 9. There are 15 residues in the CDR3. Germline CDR1 is MNHEY and CDR2 is SMNVEV (reference sequence). DNA of the CDR3: TGTGCCAGCAGCCGAACCTTGGACAGGGACTATGGCTACACCTTC. This sequence encodes CASSRTLDRDYGYTF.

This chain connects TRBV5-6 to TRBJ2-1; D possibly corresponds to TRBD2 (6 bases). The CDR3 covers 14 residues. V was trimmed by 6 bases and J by 3 bases, leaving 13 bases between them. From germline, CDR1 is SGHDT and CDR2 YYEEEE. CDR3 in DNA: TGTGCCAGCAAAGGGCGGGAATTCTACAATGAGCAGTTCTTC. As protein: CASKGREFYNEQFF.

This clone was observed a few times. The chain uses TRBV7-9 and TRBJ1-4; D unclear. Trimming removed 3 bases from V and 14 bases from J, with 13 bases in between. CDR3 size: 12 residues. From germline, CDR1 is SEHNR and CDR2 FQNEAQ (reference sequence). CDR3 amino acids: CASSFLSLDLFF. The DNA of the CDR3 is TGTGCCAGCAGCTTTTTATCACTAGATCTGTTTTTT.

The chain joins TRBV18 to TRBJ2-1; TRBD2 aligns across 9 bases. Looked up from germline, CDR1 is KGHSH and CDR2 is LQKENI. With 5 bases clipped from V and 3 bases from J, the junction kept 2 bases outside the gene matches. This CDR3 has 14 residues. The CDR3 region is CASSETSGYNEQFF. CDR3 DNA: TGTGCCAGCTCAGAGACTAGCGGCTACAATGAGCAGTTCTTC.

This clone was detected once. The genes are TRBV5-4 and TRBJ2-7; 7 bases are shared with TRBD2. The J segment lost 1 base and the V segment lost 2 bases, leaving 3 bases of the junction unmatched. The CDR3 has 14 residues. Germline assignment: CDR1 SGHNT and CDR2 YYREEE (reference sequence). DNA for the CDR3: TGTGCCAGCAGCTTCGGGGGAGGGTCCTACGAGCAGTACTTC. This translates into CASSFGGGSYEQYF.

The V call is TRBV18, the J call TRBJ1-1, with TRBD1 as a possible D gene (6 bases). Germline V gives CDR1 KGHSH, CDR2 LQKENI. This CDR3 region has 16 residues. V shed 1 base and J shed 1 base, with 13 bases lying between them. CDR3 sequence: CASSPLQGQANTEAFF. The CDR3, as DNA: TGTGCCAGCTCACCACTCCAGGGGCAAGCGAACACTGAAGCTTTCTTT.

The V call is TRBV14, the J call TRBJ2-7, with TRBD2 matching over 7 bases. CDR3 size: 16 residues. Trimming cost V 4 bases and J 5 bases; bases outside gene matches: 14. Per the germline V gene, CDR1 is SGHDN and CDR2 is FVKESK. The CDR3: CASSLRTRTSPHEQYF. CDR3 DNA sequence: TGTGCCAGCAGCCTACGAACCCGGACTAGTCCCCACGAGCAGTACTTC.